This TCR beta chain was sequenced for a study of T cell repertoires in cytomegalovirus infection. Turning to the study itself: Shared public TCR beta signatures pointed to both CMV infection and a matching HLA type. The study, taken as a whole, reports: The study found HLA-C-restricted CMV-specific TCR beta clonotypes dominating the ex vivo response.

TCRdb ran MiXCR on the reads and lists one entry per CDR3 protein. This sample has some 500,000 distinct CDR3 sequences; about 33% occur once, and the top ten carry 17%. Trimming cost V 0 bases and J 7 bases; bases outside gene matches: 4. Looked up from germline, CDR1 is ENHRY and CDR2 is SYGVKD. CDR3 length: 16 residues. In the case of this clonotype: Its matching antigen is unknown.

The origin of this receptor is a human donor in good health (CMV status not recorded). Some clones in this sample may be carry-over from other donors' samples. Sequenced material: cultured PBMCs, taken from culture after CMV antigen stimulation. This chain joins TRBV10-3 and TRBJ1-5, with 12 nucleotides matching TRBD1. This CDR3 is CAISESGQGAGQPQHF. CDR3 nucleotide sequence: TGTGCCATCAGTGAGTCGGGACAGGGGGCCGGGCAGCCCCAGCATTTT.